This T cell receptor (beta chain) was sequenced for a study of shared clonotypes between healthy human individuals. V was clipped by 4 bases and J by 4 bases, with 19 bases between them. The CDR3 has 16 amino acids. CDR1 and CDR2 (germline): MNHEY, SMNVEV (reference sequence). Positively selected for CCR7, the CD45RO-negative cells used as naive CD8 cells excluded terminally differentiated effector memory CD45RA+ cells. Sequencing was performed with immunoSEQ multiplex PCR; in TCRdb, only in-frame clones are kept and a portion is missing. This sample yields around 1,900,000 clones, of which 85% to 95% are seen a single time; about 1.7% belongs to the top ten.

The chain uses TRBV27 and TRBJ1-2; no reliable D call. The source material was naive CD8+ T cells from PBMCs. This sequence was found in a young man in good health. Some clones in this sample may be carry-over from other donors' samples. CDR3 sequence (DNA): TGTGCCAGCAGTTCCGTTGTTGGGTATCGTACCTATGGCTACACCTTC. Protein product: CASSSVVGYRTYGYTF.